The sequence of this TCR beta chain was determined in a study of cytomegalovirus exposure and HLA in healthy donors. Study-level results: Presence/absence results assume similar sequencing depth per donor, which may not hold. A later analysis linked a missense DCLRE1C variant to TCR beta V- and J-gene trimming. The study designated over 150 TCR beta chains cytomegalovirus-associated. Most of the TCR beta V segments (in an earlier analysis) were productive either about 87% or about 30% of the time.

On this clone: The antigen remains unidentified.

Use of 60 Vbeta and 13 Jbeta primers characterized the PCR. Profiled with immunoSEQ multiplex PCR; TCRdb holds only in-frame clones, not every one. The table records 70,000 to 95,000 clones, around 76% of them present only once. The sequencing input was PBMCs. This TCR was sampled from a man aged 30 to 45 in good health and CMV-seropositive.

The CDR3 protein is CASSSAGLSYEQYF. The CDR3 bases are TGTGCCAGCAGCTCCGCGGGGCTCTCCTACGAGCAGTACTTC. The chain joins TRBV7-8 to TRBJ2-7; possibly TRBD2 for D (6 bases). The CDR3 has 14 amino acids. The germline V gene encodes CDR1 SGHVS and CDR2 FQNEAQ. V lost 4 bases to trimming and J lost 0 bases, with 10 bases between them.